The subject of this entry is one TCR beta chain. Its specificity is not known. Germline is not matched at one junction end, which may reflect a read error. Distinct nucleotide sequences in the sample also encode this CDR3. This entry is derived from a study of T cells in women clearing cervical HPV infection. General study results and limits: CIN3+ cases had significantly higher TCR repertoire richness than controls, but evenness did not differ.

Profiling relied on immunoSEQ multiplex PCR, and the TCRdb table lists in-frame clones only, not all of them. The table lists roughly 28,000 clones. Source material: blood buffy coat. The clonotype comes from a woman aged 18-70 years with a cervical HPV16 infection that either progressed to CIN3+ or cleared (not recorded which).

The CDR3 DNA, read in part, is TGTGCCAGCAGTGAAGAGGGACTCTCTGGAAACACA. This gives the protein CASSEEGLSGNT. The entire CDR3 protein is CASSEEGLSGNTIYF. The chain links TRBV6-1 to TRBJ1-3, with D perhaps matching TRBD1 (5 bases). The read ends 3 residues before the CDR3 terminus; that terminus is restored from the germline J gene. Germline loops: CDR1 MNHNS, CDR2 SASEGT. The CDR3 covers 15 residues.